These 21 T cell receptor beta chains came from one sample sequenced in a study of T cell repertoires in cytomegalovirus infection. TCRdb recomputed calls from the reads with MiXCR, one row per CDR3 protein. The sample includes 200,000 or so distinct CDR3 sequences, 28% of them seen just once. The material sequenced was PBMCs. All receptors derive from a human donor in good health (CMV status not recorded). Some clones in this sample may be carry-over from other donors' samples.

This clonotype was found a few times. This sequence joins TRBV6-6 and TRBJ1-4, with a tentative D call TRBD1 (5 bases). CDR1 is MNHNY, CDR2 SVGAGI, per germline (reference sequence). Trimming pared 7 bases from V and 2 bases from J, leaving 11 bases between. The length of the CDR3 is 14 residues. The CDR3 DNA sequence: TGTGCCAGCATCCAGGGAGCTACTAATGAAAAACTGTTTTTT. Translating it yields CASIQGATNEKLFF.

The J gene is TRBJ1-5, the V gene TRBV20-1; D is ambiguous. CDR1 DFQATT and CDR2 SNEGSKA come from the germline V gene (reference sequence). V was trimmed by 2 bases and J by 5 bases, leaving 13 bases between them. This CDR3 spans 14 amino acids. CDR3 coding DNA: TGCAGTGCTAGACCAACAGTCACCCATCAGCCCCAGCATTTT. It is translated as CSARPTVTHQPQHF.

J is TRBJ1-1 and V is TRBV7-6; tentative D call: TRBD1 (6 bases). This CDR3 has 14 residues. The germline CDR1 and CDR2 sequences are SGHVS and FNYEAQ. V was trimmed by 4 bases and J by 4 bases, leaving 13 bases between them. The CDR3 loop is CASSSKGGTTEAFF. The CDR3 DNA is TGTGCCAGCAGCTCTAAGGGGGGGACCACTGAAGCTTTCTTT.

The chain uses TRBV14 and TRBJ2-1; D is uncertain. The germline CDR1 and CDR2 sequences are SGHDN and FVKESK. Trimming removed 5 bases from V and 10 bases from J, with 12 bases in between. The CDR3 sequence is 12 residues long. This CDR3 reads CASSWTNREQFF. CDR3 sequence (DNA): TGTGCCAGCAGCTGGACCAACAGAGAGCAGTTCTTC.

This clonotype was observed a handful of times. The J gene is TRBJ2-1, the V gene TRBV7-3; D is undetermined. The CDR3 sequence is 12 residues long. Germline CDR1 reads SGHTA; CDR2 reads FQGTGA. V lost 5 bases to trimming and J lost 8 bases, with 10 bases between them. In DNA, the CDR3 is TGTGCCAGCAGCCAAGCTGGGGATGAGCAGTTCTTC. This encodes CASSQAGDEQFF. The variable domain in full, with the rest retrieved from reference TRBV7-3 and TRBJ2-1, is GAGVSQTPSNKVTEKGKYVELRCDPISGHTALYWYRQSLGQGPEFLIYFQGTGAADDSGLPNDRFFAVRPEGSVSTLKIQRTERGDSAVYLCASSQAGDEQFFGPGTRLTVL.

The chain couples TRBV2 to TRBJ2-6; D is possibly TRBD2 (5 bases). Per germline, CDR1 SNHLY and CDR2 FYNNEI. The CDR3 covers 18 residues. V was cut by 8 bases and J by 0 bases, with 20 bases left in between. CDR3 region: CASGLALRDFSGANVLTF. The CDR3 DNA is TGTGCCAGCGGGCTAGCCCTCCGGGATTTCTCTGGGGCCAACGTCCTGACTTTC.

J is TRBJ2-3 and V is TRBV5-5; D not certain. CDR3 length: 15 residues. From germline, CDR1 is SGHKS and CDR2 YYEKEE (reference sequence). V was pared by 1 base and J by 1 base, with 10 bases between. The CDR3, as DNA: TGTGCCAGCAGCTTGCGATCTCCAGGCACAGATACGCAGTATTTT. This sequence encodes CASSLRSPGTDTQYF.

This clonotype occurred many times. The chain couples TRBV7-8 to TRBJ2-3; D remains unclear. There are 14 residues in the CDR3. The V gene's germline CDR1 is SGHVS and CDR2 FQNEAQ. The V and J ends lost 5 bases and 1 base respectively, with 10 bases between them. The chain's CDR3 is CASSPGRGTDTQYF. In DNA form, the CDR3 reads TGTGCCAGCAGCCCCGGTAGGGGCACAGATACGCAGTATTTT.

This clonotype was counted at least ten times. The chain carries TRBV7-8 and TRBJ2-5, with 14 nucleotides matching TRBD2. The CDR3 contains 16 residues. The germline gives CDR1 SGHVS, CDR2 FQNEAQ. Trimming at V came to 1 base and at J to 4 bases, leaving 2 bases not matched to a gene. The CDR3 DNA is TGTGCCAGCAGCTTAGTGGGACTAGCGGGGGTAGAGACCCAGTACTTC. This encodes CASSLVGLAGVETQYF. The full variable domain, its missing parts supplied by reference TRBV7-8 and TRBJ2-5, is GAGVSQSPRYKVAKRGQDVALRCDPISGHVSLFWYQQALGQGPEFLTYFQNEAQLDKSGLPSDRFFAERPEGSVSTLKIQRTQQEDSAVYLCASSLVGLAGVETQYFGPGTRLLVL.

In this sample, this clonotype turned up many times. V usage is TRBV12-3 or TRBV12-4 and J usage is TRBJ2-2; 7 bases are a match to TRBD2. This CDR3 has 15 amino acids. V shed 6 bases, J shed 5 bases, and the junction held 9 bases outside the gene matches. For the CDR3, the DNA is TGTGCCAGCAGCCTCGGCGGGGGTGAGACCGGGGAGCTGTTTTTT. It translates to CASSLGGGETGELFF.

A few counts support this clonotype. The V call is TRBV9, the J call TRBJ2-3; D ambiguous. CDR1 and CDR2 from the germline V gene are SGDLS and YYNGEE. CDR3 length: 16 residues. Trimming shortened V by 2 bases and J by 2 bases, and 15 bases separated the two germline ends. CDR3 in DNA: TGTGCCAGCAGCGTCGATGACCAGATGAACACAGATACGCAGTATTTT. Its protein product is CASSVDDQMNTDTQYF.

This clonotype was seen many times. The chain uses TRBV7-3 and TRBJ2-3; D remains unclear. Trimming pared 5 bases from V and 4 bases from J, leaving 10 bases between. The germline gives CDR1 SGHTA, CDR2 FQGTGA. CDR3 length equals 13 residues. The CDR3 region has the DNA TGTGCCAGCAGCAAGGGTCGGGCAGATACGCAGTATTTT. This translates into CASSKGRADTQYF.

There are a few counts of this clonotype. V gene TRBV12-3 or TRBV12-4 combines with J gene TRBJ2-5; 8 bases line up with TRBD1. Unmatched junction bases numbered 7, after V lost 5 bases and J lost 2 bases. The CDR3 spans 15 residues. The CDR3 region has the DNA TGTGCCAGCAGTCTCGCGGGACAGGAACAAGAGACCCAGTACTTC. Protein product: CASSLAGQEQETQYF.

Ten or more counts support this clonotype. This chain uses TRBV7-2 with TRBJ1-1, with 9 positions matching TRBD1. Germline V lookup: CDR1 SGHTA, CDR2 FQGNSA. The CDR3 has 15 residues. With V trimmed by 6 bases and J by 5 bases, 10 bases remained unmatched. The CDR3 region has the DNA TGTGCCAGCAGAGCCCGCCGGACAGGGGATACTGAAGCTTTCTTT. Translating gives CASRARRTGDTEAFF.

The chain has TRBV20-1 and TRBJ1-5, with D perhaps matching TRBD1 (6 bases). Germline V gene lookup returns CDR1 DFQATT and CDR2 SNEGSKA (reference sequence). The CDR3 has 17 residues. Deletions cut 0 bases from V and 3 bases from J, with 18 bases between. The CDR3, as DNA: TGCAGTGCTAGAGATACTCAGGGGAACAACTTCAATCAGCCCCAGCATTTT. Amino acids: CSARDTQGNNFNQPQHF.

V gene TRBV10-2 combines with J gene TRBJ1-5; D possibly corresponds to TRBD1 (5 bases). Germline V CDR1 and CDR2: WSHSY, SAAADI. This CDR3 region has 14 residues. Trimming removed 8 bases from V and 4 bases from J, with 15 bases in between. The CDR3 coding sequence is TGCGCCAGCGTTCCCGGGACGGAGAATCAGCCCCAGCATTTT. Translated, it gives CASVPGTENQPQHF.

Regarding this clonotype: One junction end disagrees with the germline gene, perhaps due to a read error. The chain has TRBV7-7 and TRBJ2-5; TRBD1 is a possible D gene (5 bases). CDR1 and CDR2 (germline): SSHAT, FNYEAQ (reference sequence). The CDR3 totals 17 residues. The DNA for the CDR3 is TGTGCTAGCAGCTTAGGGGCGAGACAGAGCCTCCAAGAGACCCAGTACTTC. Its translation: CASSLGARQSLQETQYF.

In its sample, this clonotype was seen a few times. The chain uses TRBV2 and TRBJ1-1; no clear D. The CDR3 is 14 residues long. The ends were cut back, 1 base at V and 4 bases at J, with 10 bases in the middle. The V gene's germline CDR1 is SNHLY and CDR2 FYNNEI. As DNA, the CDR3 is TGTGCCAGCAGTGAAGATGGCATGGGCACTGAAGCTTTCTTT. Amino acid sequence: CASSEDGMGTEAFF.

The CDR3 sequence is CASTPVEGQPQHF. The CDR3 nucleotides read TGTGCCAGTACCCCGGTGGAAGGACAGCCCCAGCATTTT. J is TRBJ1-5 and V is TRBV19; D gene ambiguous. This CDR3 is built from 13 residues. Trimming took 7 bases from V and 7 from J, leaving 14 bases between them. Germline CDR1 and CDR2: LNHDA and SQIVND (reference sequence).

This clonotype has more than one count but fewer than ten. The V call is TRBV19, the J call TRBJ1-5; D ambiguous. Looked up from germline, CDR1 is LNHDA and CDR2 is SQIVND (reference sequence). The CDR3 runs to 15 residues. V lost 0 bases and J 5 bases, leaving 11 bases between the germline ends. The chain's CDR3 is CASSIDLRSDQPQHF. CDR3 coding DNA: TGTGCCAGTAGTATAGACCTTAGGTCGGATCAGCCCCAGCATTTT.

This clonotype was seen at least ten times. This rearrangement joins TRBV7-2 to TRBJ1-4; TRBD1 might be the D (6 bases). Trimming took off 4 bases at V and 5 bases at J, with 14 bases between the two ends. Per the germline V gene, CDR1 is SGHTA and CDR2 is FQGNSA. The CDR3 is 15 residues long. The CDR3 here is CASSSDSGGNEKLFF. The CDR3 DNA reads as TGTGCCAGCAGCTCTGACTCCGGGGGCAATGAAAAACTGTTTTTT.